This T cell receptor (beta chain) was sequenced during a study of OX40 agonist ivuxolimab in advanced cancers. Per the germline V gene, CDR1 is GTSNPN and CDR2 is SVGIG (reference sequence). The length of the CDR3 is 13 residues. Trimming pared 4 bases from V and 0 bases from J, leaving 4 bases between. Profiled with immunoSEQ multiplex PCR; TCRdb holds only in-frame clones, not every one. Found here are about 58,000 clones, about four fifths of them singletons; the top ten hold about 1.6%. Sequenced here: CD4+ or CD8+ T cells sorted from blood, sampled in a trial of the OX40 agonist ivuxolimab. The source is an adult with an advanced solid tumor such as melanoma, head and neck, liver or kidney cancer. This chain links TRBV30 with TRBJ2-6; no firm D call. CDR3 loop: CAWTTSGANVLTF. CDR3 bases: TGTGCCTGGACGACCTCTGGGGCCAACGTCCTGACTTTC.